This TCR beta chain stems from a study of T cell responses to AZD1222 COVID-19 vaccine. Repertoires were generated with immunoSEQ multiplex PCR, while TCRdb's copy carries only in-frame clones and drops some. In the table there are about 48,000 clones, about nine tenths of which are singletons. Material: peripheral blood, obtained 28 days after the second AZD1222 dose. This clonotype originated in an adult who received the AZD1222 COVID-19 vaccine.

In DNA form, the CDR3 reads TGTGCCAGCAGCTTAGAGGACAGCAATCAGCCCCAGCATTTT. It is translated as CASSLEDSNQPQHF. The chain uses TRBV7-8 and TRBJ1-5; D unresolved. The CDR3 loop spans 14 amino acids. The V gene lost 1 base and the J gene lost 1 base, with 5 bases spanning the gap. Looked up from germline, CDR1 is SGHVS and CDR2 is FQNEAQ.